This TCR beta chain was identified in a study of radiation and T cells in renal cell carcinoma. Findings and limits, study-wide: Irradiated tumors held more dominant CDR3 motifs than control tumors. Sampling covered only 0.75 to 1 g of each tumor.

This clone was detected only a few times. No antigen is known for it. V was pared by 2 bases and J by 9 bases, with 14 bases of the junction left unmatched. The V gene's germline CDR1 is MGHRA and CDR2 YSYEKL. This CDR3 has 16 residues. The method was immunoSEQ multiplex PCR; TCRdb's version includes in-frame clones alone and lacks a portion of them. The profile shows about 16,000 clones, around 62% of them singletons. The sample's treatment: treatment-naive control, cytoreductive nephrectomy. Clear cell pathology was present in this patient's renal cell carcinoma. Controls included a handful of female and about a dozen male donors, resected 2011 to 2014.

V gene TRBV4-1 combines with J gene TRBJ1-1; 8 bases are a match to TRBD1. Sequenced material: tumor tissue, taken from a patient whose treatment was nephrectomy without radiotherapy. The receptor's source is a man in his sixties with renal cell carcinoma. CDR3 region: CASSQLADRGAPKAFF. The CDR3 DNA is TGCGCCAGCAGCCAATTGGCCGACAGGGGCGCCCCTAAAGCTTTCTTT.